The clone carrying this TCR beta chain was counted ten times or more. Each cDNA molecule carried a unique molecular identifier. Each CDR3 protein gets one entry after TCRdb re-called the 5' RACE reads with MiXCR. Among around 44,000 distinct CDR3 sequences listed, 8.5% to 10% were seen once. This CDR3 region has 12 residues. Germline lookup yields CDR1 WSHSY and CDR2 SAAADI. Trimming shortened V by 1 base and J by 8 bases, and 6 bases separated the two germline ends. This entry is derived from a study of early T cells in non-severe SARS-CoV-2 infection. The sample taken for sequencing was whole blood. The chain has TRBV10-2 and TRBJ2-1, with D unclear. The sequence derives from an adult who was a healthcare worker with PCR-confirmed SARS-CoV-2 infection or an uninfected control (not recorded which). The CDR3 reads CASSEFGYEQFF. The CDR3 nucleotides are TGCGCCAGCAGTGAGTTCGGGTATGAGCAGTTCTTC.